The 26 T cell receptor beta chains below come from one sample, sequenced in a study of blood T cells in healthy people across ages. A J-beta primer mix and a sample-barcoded 5' primer were used in a second PCR of about 7 to 12 cycles. TCRdb itself ran the 5' RACE reads through MiXCR, one entry per CDR3 protein. Among approximately 800,000 distinct CDR3 sequences, 55% to 70% were seen once, and the ten largest hold around 22%. Material for sequencing was blood. The receptor source for this set is a man aged 30 to 39 in good health.

This clonotype has a handful of counts. The chain combines TRBV20-1 with TRBJ2-4; the match to TRBD1 covers 8 bases. Trimming at V came to 5 bases and at J to 6 bases, leaving 9 bases not matched to a gene. The CDR3 loop spans 14 amino acids. Germline CDR1 and CDR2: DFQATT and SNEGSKA (reference sequence). The CDR3 sequence: CSAADRGTRNIQYF. The CDR3 nucleotides read TGCAGTGCTGCAGACAGGGGTACGAGAAACATTCAGTACTTC.

The chain links TRBV9 to TRBJ1-4; no firm D call. CDR3 size: 14 residues. Germline assignment: CDR1 SGDLS and CDR2 YYNGEE. V dropped 0 bases and J dropped 8 bases, with 11 bases sitting between them. CDR3 nucleotides: TGTGCCAGCAGCGTAGACTATTACCAGGAAAAACTGTTTTTT. Translating gives CASSVDYYQEKLFF.

V usage is TRBV6-6 and J usage is TRBJ1-2, with no clear D. V lost 5 bases to trimming and J lost 3 bases, with 10 bases between them. The CDR3 loop spans 13 amino acids. Germline V lookup: CDR1 MNHNY, CDR2 SVGAGI (reference sequence). Here the CDR3 DNA reads TGTGCCAGCAGTCTCGACGGAGACTATGGCTACACCTTC. Translated, it gives CASSLDGDYGYTF.

A word on this clonotype: A much bigger clone sits one base away, suggesting this may be a read error. The chain is built from TRBV9 and TRBJ2-1; no clear D. Germline CDR1 is SGDLS and CDR2 is YYNGEE. This CDR3 is built from 16 residues. The CDR3 region is CVSSVAGIETHNEQFF. As DNA, the CDR3 is TGTGTCAGCAGCGTAGCTGGGATAGAGACTCACAATGAGCAGTTCTTC. Drawing the rest from reference TRBV9 and TRBJ2-1, the complete variable domain is DSGVTQTPKHLITATGQRVTLRCSPRSGDLSVYWYQQSLDQGLQFLIQYYNGEERAKGNILERFSAQQFPDLHSELNLSSLELGDSALYFCVSSVAGIETHNEQFFGPGTRLTVL.

The chain couples TRBV20-1 to TRBJ2-7, with 9 nucleotides matching TRBD2. There are 14 residues in the CDR3. The germline V gene has CDR1 DFQATT and CDR2 SNEGSKA (reference sequence). The J segment lost 5 bases and the V segment lost 3 bases, leaving 8 bases of the junction unmatched. CDR3 bases: TGCAGTGCTAGTGTCCAGCGGGAGGTCCACGAGCAGTACTTC. Amino acid sequence: CSASVQREVHEQYF.

In its sample, this clonotype was seen a few times. This rearrangement joins TRBV5-1 to TRBJ2-7, with 7 positions matching TRBD1. The CDR3 is 17 amino acids. The germline gives CDR1 SGHRS, CDR2 YFSETQ. With 4 bases clipped from V and 5 bases from J, the junction kept 18 bases outside the gene matches. The DNA for the CDR3 is TGCGCCAGCAGCCTAGAGGCACCCGGGACAGCACCTAACGAGCAGTACTTC. As protein: CASSLEAPGTAPNEQYF. Full variable domain (rest looked up from reference TRBV5-1 and TRBJ2-7): KAGVTQTPRYLIKTRGQQVTLSCSPISGHRSVSWYQQTPGQGLQFLFEYFSETQRNKGNFPGRFSGRQFSNSRSEMNVSTLELGDSALYLCASSLEAPGTAPNEQYFGPGTRLTVT.

This clonotype was counted ten times or more. V usage is TRBV3-1 and J usage is TRBJ2-7; D is uncertain. Trimming shortened V by 4 bases and J by 6 bases, and 13 bases separated the two germline ends. Germline assignment: CDR1 LGHDT and CDR2 YNNKEL (reference sequence). The length of the CDR3 is 13 residues. This chain's CDR3 is CASSPRPGGEQYF. As DNA, the CDR3 is TGTGCCAGCAGCCCAAGACCCGGTGGCGAGCAGTACTTC.

The gene calls are TRBV5-1 and TRBJ2-1; 7 bases match TRBD1. The germline V gene encodes CDR1 SGHRS and CDR2 YFSETQ. CDR3 size: 15 residues. Unmatched junction bases numbered 8, after V lost 0 bases and J lost 8 bases. The CDR3 region has the DNA TGCGCCAGCAGCTTGGGACAGGGACAGTGGGATGAGCAGTTCTTC. Translating it yields CASSLGQGQWDEQFF. Full variable domain (outside the CDR3, taken from reference TRBV5-1 and TRBJ2-1): KAGVTQTPRYLIKTRGQQVTLSCSPISGHRSVSWYQQTPGQGLQFLFEYFSETQRNKGNFPGRFSGRQFSNSRSEMNVSTLELGDSALYLCASSLGQGQWDEQFFGPGTRLTVL.

In its sample, this clonotype was seen a few times. The chain joins TRBV18 to TRBJ1-2; maybe TRBD1 (6 bases). Germline-derived CDR1 and CDR2 are KGHSH and LQKENI. The CDR3 consists of 13 residues. The V and J ends lost 3 bases and 6 bases respectively, with 11 bases between them. The CDR3 region is CASSPLNRDGYTF. The CDR3 DNA follows: TGTGCCAGCTCACCCCTAAACAGGGATGGCTACACCTTC.

This clonotype was detected only a few times. The chain joins TRBV27 to TRBJ2-5; TRBD1 or TRBD2 may be the D gene (5 bases each). The CDR3 contains 14 residues. Between the trimmed V and J ends, which lost 5 bases and 8 bases, there was a span of 18 bases. Per the germline V gene, CDR1 is MNHEY and CDR2 is SMNVEV (reference sequence). The CDR3 bases are TGTGCCAGCAGTCCCCTGGGGGAGCCAGAAACCCAGTACTTC. Protein product: CASSPLGEPETQYF.

The chain joins TRBV29-1 to TRBJ2-3, with 9 bases lining up with TRBD2. From germline, CDR1 is SQVTM and CDR2 ANQGSEA. The V segment lost 3 bases and the J segment 1 base; nucleotides outside the gene matches: 8. The CDR3 contains 16 residues. The CDR3 DNA reads TGCAGCGTTGACCTTAGCGGGAGAGTTGGCACAGATACGCAGTATTTT. Protein product: CSVDLSGRVGTDTQYF.

This clonotype was found once. CDR3 DNA sequence: TGTGCCAGCAGTTTGGTCAGGGCCCACTATGGCTACACCTTC. This gives the protein CASSLVRAHYGYTF. This rearrangement joins TRBV28 to TRBJ1-2; possible D gene TRBD1, 5 bases. The CDR3 covers 14 residues. Trimming stripped 3 bases from V and 3 bases from J, with 11 bases between. The germline V gene has CDR1 MDHEN and CDR2 SYDVKM.

This clonotype was detected only once. The rearrangement links TRBV4-2 to TRBJ2-4; 7 bases fit TRBD2. The J call is uncertain, as TRBJ2-7 better fits the DNA end. CDR1 and CDR2 (germline): LGHNA, YNFKEQ. This CDR3 contains 13 residues. This chain's CDR3 is CASSQGGEGEQYF. CDR3 DNA: TGTGCCAGCAGCCAAGGGGGGGAGGGCGAGCAGTACTTC.

The sample holds many counts of this clonotype. The chain has TRBV27 and TRBJ2-7, with 7 nucleotides matching TRBD1. Looked up from germline, CDR1 is MNHEY and CDR2 is SMNVEV (reference sequence). V trimming: 6 bases; J trimming: 7 bases; junction bases outside the gene matches: 6. CDR3 size: 12 residues. The CDR3 spells CASRPPGGEQYF. The CDR3 bases are TGTGCCAGCAGACCTCCAGGGGGTGAGCAGTACTTC.

The chain combines TRBV7-2 with TRBJ1-6, with D possibly being TRBD1 (5 bases). CDR3 length: 16 residues. Germline CDR1 and CDR2: SGHTA and FQGNSA. V lost 1 base to trimming and J lost 5 bases, with 12 bases between them. The CDR3 protein is CASSLVGGLDNSPLHF. The CDR3 bases are TGTGCCAGCAGCTTAGTTGGGGGACTAGATAATTCACCCCTCCACTTT. The whole variable domain, remainder taken from reference TRBV7-2 and TRBJ1-6, is GAGVSQSPSNKVTEKGKDVELRCDPISGHTALYWYRQSLGQGLEFLIYFQGNSAPDKSGLPSDRFSAERTGGSVSTLTIQRTQQEDSAVYLCASSLVGGLDNSPLHFGNGTRLTVT.

The chain joins TRBV2 to TRBJ2-5, with 9 bases that match TRBD2. The V segment lost 6 bases and the J segment 11 bases; nucleotides outside the gene matches: 16. The CDR3 length is 15 residues. Germline V CDR1 and CDR2: SNHLY, FYNNEI. CDR3 amino acids: CASRAGGRANYEQYF. CDR3 nucleotide sequence: TGTGCCAGCAGGGCTGGCGGGAGGGCCAACTATGAGCAGTACTTC.

This rearrangement joins TRBV6-2 or TRBV6-3 to TRBJ2-3; D unresolved. The V and J ends lost 5 bases and 5 bases respectively, with 11 bases between them. Germline loops: CDR1 MNHEY, CDR2 SVGEGT. This CDR3 region has 13 residues. This CDR3 reads CASSRLFQDTQYF. In nucleotides, the CDR3 is TGTGCCAGCAGTCGCCTCTTTCAAGATACGCAGTATTTT.

In its sample, this clonotype was seen a few times. Here the CDR3 reads CASSYSLATQETQYF. The CDR3 DNA reads TGTGCCAGCAGTTACTCGTTAGCGACCCAAGAGACCCAGTACTTC. The chain joins TRBV6-6 to TRBJ2-5; possibly TRBD2 for D (5 bases). CDR1 and CDR2 from the germline V gene are MNHNY and SVGAGI (reference sequence). The CDR3 totals 15 residues. V lost 0 bases and J 1 base, leaving 9 bases between the germline ends.

This clonotype was counted between two and nine times. This chain's CDR3 is CASRQGVDQETQYF. The DNA for the CDR3 is TGTGCCAGCCGACAGGGGGTTGACCAAGAGACCCAGTACTTC. The chain links TRBV2 to TRBJ2-5, with 9 bases matching TRBD1. With V trimmed by 8 bases and J by 0 bases, 4 bases remained unmatched. Germline CDR1 is SNHLY and CDR2 is FYNNEI. The CDR3 is made up of 14 amino acids.

V usage is TRBV19 and J usage is TRBJ1-2; 7 nucleotides match TRBD1. The CDR3 is made up of 13 amino acids. Trimming removed 6 bases from V and 7 bases from J; junction bases left unmatched: 8. The germline gives CDR1 LNHDA, CDR2 SQIVND (reference sequence). The CDR3 DNA is TGTGCCAGTAGCCGCGACAGGGCACGTGGCTACACCTTC. This gives the protein CASSRDRARGYTF.

This chain links TRBV6-5 with TRBJ2-7; possibly TRBD1 for D (6 bases). Germline values: CDR1 MNHEY, CDR2 SVGAGI. Trimming stripped 4 bases from V and 0 bases from J, with 10 bases between. This CDR3 contains 14 residues. The DNA for the CDR3 is TGTGCCAGCAGTTCCCCGGACAGCTCCTACGAGCAGTACTTC. Protein product: CASSSPDSSYEQYF.

The chain has TRBV7-2 and TRBJ2-1; 11 nucleotides align to TRBD2. This CDR3 has 18 residues. Germline-derived CDR1 and CDR2 are SGHTA and FQGNSA. Losses at the gene ends were 0 bases for V and 7 bases for J; bases not matched to a gene: 11. CDR3 region: CASSLASGRASAMNEQFF. CDR3 nucleotides: TGTGCCAGCAGCTTAGCTAGCGGGAGGGCCTCCGCGATGAATGAGCAGTTCTTC.

This chain connects TRBV6-5 to TRBJ2-7; maybe TRBD1 (5 bases). The V end lost 6 bases, the J end lost 2 bases, and 14 bases lay between the germline ends. The CDR3 has 14 residues. In germline, CDR1 is MNHEY, CDR2 SVGAGI. Here the CDR3 DNA reads TGTGCCAGCAGCGCCGACAGTATTACCTACGAGCAGTACTTC. This translates into CASSADSITYEQYF.

The V call is TRBV10-3, the J call TRBJ2-1; 11 bases are shared with TRBD1. The CDR3 length is 17 residues. From germline, CDR1 is ENHRY and CDR2 SYGVKD. After removal of 4 bases from V and 9 bases from J, the junction contained 14 bases not matched to a gene. The CDR3 protein is CAISAFGTGGSPSEQFF. CDR3 nucleotide sequence: TGTGCCATCAGTGCCTTTGGGACAGGGGGATCCCCAAGTGAGCAGTTCTTC.

The genes are TRBV7-2 and TRBJ2-7; TRBD2 matches at 8 bases. The CDR3 sequence is 16 residues long. The V and J ends lost 5 bases and 0 bases, in that order; junction bases with no gene match: 9. Germline V gene data show CDR1 as SGHTA and CDR2 as FQGNSA. The CDR3 here is CASSLLLAGLSYEQYF. The CDR3 DNA is TGTGCCAGCAGCCTGCTTCTAGCGGGCCTCTCCTACGAGCAGTACTTC.

The chain is built from TRBV21-1 and TRBJ1-1. TRBV21-1 is reported as a pseudogene. The CDR3 covers 15 residues. The CDR3 DNA reads TGTGCCAGCAGTCATGAATCCGGCGTGAACACTGAAGCTTTCTTT. Protein: CASSHESGVNTEAFF.